This T cell receptor beta chain comes out of a study of CD8+ T cells in alopecia areata. Note on this clone: Its target is unknown.

The authors extracted RNA and reverse transcribed it into cDNA as the sequencing template. Assay used: immunoSEQ multiplex PCR; TCRdb lists only in-frame clones, some missing. The sample shows around 120,000 clones, approximately 53% of them seen only once. Treatment: oral pan-JAK inhibitor, 5-10 mg twice daily. Study results and caveats: Especially in alopecia totalis/universalis, lesional scalp showed greater clonality than normal scalp did.

The sample consisted of CD4+ T cells sorted from blood, taken at week 4, from a patient treated with tofacitinib. This TCR came from a human donor with alopecia areata.

CDR3 in DNA: TGTGCCAAGAGGGATCAAGAGACCCAGTACTTC. Residues: CAKRDQETQYF. V usage is TRBV30 and J usage is TRBJ2-5; D is possibly TRBD2 (5 bases). The germline CDR1 and CDR2 sequences are GTSNPN and SVGIG (reference sequence). The CDR3 is 11 amino acids. V was clipped by 8 bases and J by 2 bases, with 9 bases between them.